The 6 T cell receptor beta chains below were found in one sample sequenced in a study of regulatory T cells in long-lasting Graves disease. TCR beta libraries were built with iRepertoire HTBI primers and Arm-PCR of CDR3 regions. Via MiXCR, TCRdb re-called the multiplex PCR reads, giving one row per CDR3 protein. The sample has about 420,000 distinct CDR3 sequences, roughly 15% seen once. Described time point: newly diagnosed GD, antithyroid drugs for less than 3 months. From RNA extracted from PBMCs, the TCR library was made. The sample also formed part of further work on T cells in Graves' hyperthyroidism and ophthalmopathy.

The sequencing used peripheral blood mononuclear cells (PBMCs), collected at new diagnosis, from a patient treated with antithyroid drugs. Receptors originate from a woman under 30 with Graves disease.

This clonotype occurred many times. This chain links TRBV20-1 with TRBJ2-3; 8 bases are a match to TRBD1. The DNA matches TRBJ2-5 better at its end, which makes the J call doubtful. Germline V gene data show CDR1 as DFQATT and CDR2 as SNEGSKA (reference sequence). This CDR3 contains 15 residues. The DNA for the CDR3 is TGCAGTGCTAGTGTATCGGACAGGGTGGGAGAGACCCAGTACTTC. Its protein product is CSASVSDRVGETQYF.

As for this clonotype: The junction differs from germline at one of its ends, possibly a read error. The chain combines TRBV12-3 or TRBV12-4 with TRBJ1-3; D may be TRBD1 (6 bases). The CDR3 contains 14 residues. This CDR3 reads CASSSGDSGTTIYF. The DNA of the CDR3 is TGTGCCAGCAGTTCAGGGGACTCTGGAACCACCATATATTTT.

The genes are TRBV5-8 and TRBJ2-5; 7 positions agree with TRBD2. The J call may be mistaken, given a closer DNA end match to TRBJ2-1. CDR1 is SGHTS and CDR2 is YDEGEE in the germline V gene. The CDR3 covers 17 residues. The CDR3 nucleotides read TGTGCCAGCAGCTTGTGGCGGGAGACCACCCAGGGCAATGAGCAGTTCTTC. Amino acids: CASSLWRETTQGNEQFF.

This clonotype has only a few counts. This CDR3 reads CSVWGGTQYF. CDR3 nucleotides: TGCAGCGTTTGGGGCGGGACCCAGTACTTC. This rearrangement joins TRBV29-1 to TRBJ2-1; tentative D call: TRBD1 (5 bases). Gene TRBJ2-5 matches the end of the DNA better, so the J call may be wrong. Germline values: CDR1 SQVTM, CDR2 ANQGSEA. The CDR3 runs to 10 residues.

This clonotype came up a few times. CDR3 sequence reads: CASSIASGTGEQPQHF. For the CDR3, the DNA is TGTGCCAGTAGTATAGCGTCCGGGACAGGGGAACAGCCCCAGCATTTT. This rearrangement joins TRBV19 to TRBJ1-5; 10 nucleotides agree with TRBD1. The CDR3 is 16 residues long. CDR1 LNHDA and CDR2 SQIVND come from the germline V gene (reference sequence). J lost 7 bases, V lost 1 base, and 7 bases had no gene match.

In its sample, this clonotype was seen a few times. The chain has TRBV28 and TRBJ1-1, with D unresolved. V shed 5 bases and J shed 11 bases, with 15 bases lying between them. CDR1 MDHEN and CDR2 SYDVKM come from the germline V gene. The CDR3 contains 12 residues. CDR3 amino acids: CASSTDLGRAFF. CDR3 sequence (DNA): TGTGCCAGCAGTACGGACCTTGGACGGGCTTTCTTT.